The 15 T cell receptor beta chains given below trace back to one sample, sequenced in a study of blood T cell repertoires in COVID-19. The data were produced by immunoSEQ multiplex PCR, yet TCRdb's version contains in-frame clones alone and is incomplete. The data hold 270,000 or so clones, with 80% to 95% observed a single time. Material: PBMCs or T cells enriched from blood (not recorded which). All receptors derive from a man in his forties who had been exposed to COVID-19.

The V call is TRBV27, the J call TRBJ2-1; TRBD2 matches 11 bases. Germline V gene sequence: CDR1 MNHEY, CDR2 SMNVEV (reference sequence). The CDR3 consists of 15 residues. Trimming at V came to 4 bases and at J to 6 bases, leaving 5 bases not matched to a gene. The CDR3 here is CASSYRTSGFNEQFF. The CDR3, as DNA: TGTGCCAGCAGTTATCGGACTAGCGGGTTCAATGAGCAGTTCTTC.

The chain recombines TRBV7-2 with TRBJ2-1; 12 bases line up with TRBD2. V was pared by 4 bases and J by 2 bases, with 12 bases of the junction left unmatched. Germline-derived CDR1 and CDR2 are SGHTA and FQGNSA. The CDR3 has 19 residues. For the CDR3, the DNA is TGTGCCAGCAGCTCGCTAACTTTACTAGCGGGAGGTCCCTACAATGAGCAGTTCTTC. As protein: CASSSLTLLAGGPYNEQFF.

CDR3 loop: CASSLGQGKYQPQHF. The CDR3 bases are TGTGCCAGCAGCCTAGGACAGGGGAAGTATCAGCCCCAGCATTTT. The rearrangement joins TRBV28 to TRBJ1-5; 9 bases align to TRBD1. This CDR3 spans 15 amino acids. The V gene end was trimmed by 6 bases and the J gene end by 5 bases; junction bases not matched to a gene: 8. Per germline, CDR1 MDHEN and CDR2 SYDVKM. The variable domain in full, completed from reference TRBV28 and TRBJ1-5, reads DVKVTQSSRYLVKRTGEKVFLECVQDMDHENMFWYRQDPGLGLRLIYFSYDVKMKEKGDIPEGYSVSREKKERFSLILESASTNQTSMYLCASSLGQGKYQPQHFGDGTRLSIL.

The chain couples TRBV28 to TRBJ1-6, with D unresolved. CDR1 and CDR2 from the germline V gene are MDHEN and SYDVKM. V was clipped by 6 bases and J by 10 bases, with 13 bases between them. CDR3 length: 13 amino acids. CDR3 loop: CASSELTTSPLHF. The CDR3 bases are TGTGCCAGCAGCGAACTTACTACCTCACCCCTCCACTTT.

The chain joins TRBV4-2 to TRBJ2-1, with TRBD2 matching 11 bases. After removal of 5 bases from V and 7 bases from J, the junction contained 7 bases not matched to a gene. The CDR3 length is 15 residues. From germline, CDR1 is LGHNA and CDR2 YNFKEQ. For the CDR3, the DNA is TGTGCCAGCAGCTCGGGACTAGCGGTGGGGAATGAGCAGTTCTTC. Amino acids: CASSSGLAVGNEQFF.

CDR3 loop: CSASPYEQFF. CDR3 coding DNA: TGCAGTGCTAGTCCCTATGAGCAGTTCTTC. The genes are TRBV20-1 and TRBJ2-1; D remains ambiguous. CDR1 and CDR2 from the germline V gene are DFQATT and SNEGSKA (reference sequence). This CDR3 has 10 residues. V lost 3 bases to trimming and J lost 8 bases, with 5 bases between them.

The CDR3 DNA reads as TGTGCCACCAGTGCAACTCTAGGGGGGGACGCGAACACCGGGGAGCTGTTTTTT. The encoded protein is CATSATLGGDANTGELFF. The V and J genes are TRBV24-1 and TRBJ2-2, with TRBD2 as a possible D gene (7 bases). This CDR3 is built from 18 residues. Trimming removed 5 bases at V and 0 bases at J, with 18 bases between. CDR1 KGHDR and CDR2 SFDVKD come from the germline V gene.

This chain links TRBV28 with TRBJ1-1; 7 bases are shared with TRBD1. Germline V lookup: CDR1 MDHEN, CDR2 SYDVKM. The CDR3 extends over 12 amino acids. V was pared by 6 bases and J by 3 bases, with 1 base of the junction left unmatched. CDR3 sequence: CASSQGDTEAFF. The CDR3, as DNA: TGTGCCAGCAGCCAGGGGGACACTGAAGCTTTCTTT.

The CDR3 bases are TGTGCCAGCAGGCGAGGTGGTAGCGGGAGGGCCCTATACTACGAGCAGTACTTC. Protein: CASRRGGSGRALYYEQYF. The chain joins TRBV2 to TRBJ2-7; 11 positions match TRBD2. Unmatched junction bases numbered 16, after V lost 6 bases and J lost 3 bases. Germline V lookup: CDR1 SNHLY, CDR2 FYNNEI. The CDR3 contains 18 residues.

V is TRBV4-1 and J is TRBJ2-3; 10 nucleotides match TRBD2. CDR1 MGHRA and CDR2 YSYEKL come from the germline V gene. V lost 7 bases and J lost 1; bases outside the gene matches: 14. There are 18 residues in the CDR3. The chain's CDR3 is CASKLFPQREGRTDTQYF. The CDR3 DNA reads TGCGCCAGCAAACTCTTTCCCCAGCGGGAGGGCCGCACAGATACGCAGTATTTT.

The chain carries TRBV7-9 and TRBJ1-2, with D possibly TRBD1 on 5 matching bases. Germline CDR1 SEHNR, CDR2 FQNEAQ (reference sequence). The ends were cut back, 0 bases at V and 2 bases at J, with 10 bases in the middle. The CDR3 sequence is 15 residues long. CDR3 sequence: CASSLAGLKNYGYTF. The CDR3 nucleotides are TGTGCCAGCAGCTTAGCGGGACTGAAAAACTATGGCTACACCTTC.

This chain uses TRBV11-3 with TRBJ2-3; D unclear. CDR1 SGHNT and CDR2 YENEEA come from the germline V gene. CDR3 length equals 13 residues. Trimming took 3 bases from V and 2 from J, leaving 6 bases between them. DNA for the CDR3: TGTGCCAGCAGCTTCCACATCACAGATACGCAGTATTTT. It translates to CASSFHITDTQYF.

The chain uses TRBV4-1 and TRBJ2-1; tentatively, D is TRBD1 (5 bases). Germline V gene lookup returns CDR1 MGHRA and CDR2 YSYEKL. The CDR3 extends over 14 amino acids. The V end was cut by 4 bases, the J end by 6 bases, with 13 bases between. The CDR3 nucleotides read TGCGCCAGCAGCCCCCTCGCAGGGATCAATGAGCAGTTCTTC. Protein: CASSPLAGINEQFF.

The V gene is TRBV10-3, the J gene TRBJ1-2; D gene unclear. Germline V gives CDR1 ENHRY, CDR2 SYGVKD. Trimming removed 0 bases at V and 4 bases at J, with 6 bases between. This CDR3 comprises 13 residues. This CDR3 is CAISESNSYGYTF. The CDR3 DNA follows: TGTGCCATCAGTGAGTCTAACAGCTATGGCTACACCTTC.

The chain couples TRBV19 to TRBJ2-5; TRBD2 matches 10 bases. Germline V gives CDR1 LNHDA, CDR2 SQIVND (reference sequence). V shed 3 bases, J shed 1 base, and the junction held 2 bases outside the gene matches. The CDR3 covers 15 residues. The CDR3 loop is CASSISGRFQETQYF. The DNA of the CDR3 is TGTGCCAGTAGTATTAGCGGGAGGTTCCAAGAGACCCAGTACTTC.